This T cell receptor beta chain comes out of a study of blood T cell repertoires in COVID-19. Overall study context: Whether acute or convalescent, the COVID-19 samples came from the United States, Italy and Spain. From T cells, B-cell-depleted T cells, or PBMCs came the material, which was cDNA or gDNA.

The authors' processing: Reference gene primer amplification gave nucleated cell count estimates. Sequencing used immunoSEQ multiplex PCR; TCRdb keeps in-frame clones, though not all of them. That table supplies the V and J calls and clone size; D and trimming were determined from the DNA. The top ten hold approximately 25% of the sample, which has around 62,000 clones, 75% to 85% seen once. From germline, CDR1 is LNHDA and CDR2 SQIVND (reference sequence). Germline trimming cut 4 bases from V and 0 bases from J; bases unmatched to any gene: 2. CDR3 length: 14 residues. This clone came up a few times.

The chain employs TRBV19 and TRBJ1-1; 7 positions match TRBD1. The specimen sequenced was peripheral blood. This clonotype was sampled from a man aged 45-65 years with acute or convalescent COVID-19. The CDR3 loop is CASSTDRVNTEAFF. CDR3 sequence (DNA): TGTGCCAGTAGTACAGACAGGGTGAACACTGAAGCTTTCTTT.